The 7 T cell receptor beta chains presented below share a single source sample, sequenced in a study of blood T cell repertoires in COVID-19. Clones were read by immunoSEQ multiplex PCR, and TCRdb kept only the in-frame ones, dropping some. Of about 74,000 clones listed, 87% are singletons. Material for sequencing was peripheral blood. These receptors all stem from a woman older than 75 with active or convalescent COVID-19.

This sequence joins TRBV27 and TRBJ1-6; D possibly corresponds to TRBD1 (6 bases). Deletions cut 5 bases from V and 8 bases from J, with 7 bases between. The germline V gene encodes CDR1 MNHEY and CDR2 SMNVEV (reference sequence). The CDR3 runs to 12 residues. In nucleotides, the CDR3 is TGTGCCAGCAGTGAGGGGGATTCACCCCTCCACTTT. This gives the protein CASSEGDSPLHF.

This clone was counted once. The V call is TRBV19, the J call TRBJ2-1, with 9 positions matching TRBD1. Germline V CDR1 and CDR2: LNHDA, SQIVND (reference sequence). Losses at the gene ends were 4 bases for V and 12 bases for J; bases not matched to a gene: 16. This CDR3 has 16 residues. This CDR3 is CASSTRDRVSVWGQFF. The DNA for the CDR3 is TGTGCCAGTAGTACCCGGGACAGGGTATCGGTTTGGGGGCAGTTCTTC.

V and J are TRBV5-4 and TRBJ2-1; possible D gene TRBD1, 6 bases. The CDR3 is 15 residues long. Germline CDR1 SGHNT, CDR2 YYREEE (reference sequence). V lost 2 bases and J lost 4, with 13 bases in between. The DNA of the CDR3 is TGTGCCAGCAGCTTCCCCAGGACAGCTTACAATGAGCAGTTCTTC. This translates into CASSFPRTAYNEQFF.

The gene calls are TRBV7-9 and TRBJ1-2, with D possibly being TRBD1 (5 bases). Between the trimmed V and J ends, which lost 0 bases and 3 bases, there was a span of 11 bases. Per the germline V gene, CDR1 is SEHNR and CDR2 is FQNEAQ (reference sequence). The CDR3 is 15 amino acids. CDR3: CASSLAQGKYYGYTF. Here the CDR3 DNA reads TGTGCCAGCAGCTTAGCGCAGGGAAAGTACTATGGCTACACCTTC.

The gene calls are TRBV7-2 and TRBJ2-6; 11 bases are a match to TRBD2. V was pared by 2 bases and J by 3 bases, with 3 bases of the junction left unmatched. From germline, CDR1 is SGHTA and CDR2 FQGNSA. The CDR3 is 17 amino acids. CDR3 residues: CASSLLAGGLGANVLTF. The DNA for the CDR3 is TGTGCCAGCAGCTTATTAGCGGGGGGGCTTGGGGCCAACGTCCTGACTTTC. The full variable domain, with the rest looked up from reference TRBV7-2 and TRBJ2-6, is GAGVSQSPSNKVTEKGKDVELRCDPISGHTALYWYRQSLGQGLEFLIYFQGNSAPDKSGLPSDRFSAERTGGSVSTLTIQRTQQEDSAVYLCASSLLAGGLGANVLTFGAGSRLTVL.

The V and J genes are TRBV9 and TRBJ1-2; no clear D. V lost 0 bases, J lost 3 bases, and 12 bases lay in between. CDR1 is SGDLS, CDR2 YYNGEE, per germline. This CDR3 is 15 amino acids long. DNA of the CDR3: TGTGCCAGCAGCGTAGAAACAGTTAATTACTATGGCTACACCTTC. Its protein product is CASSVETVNYYGYTF.

V usage is TRBV28 and J usage is TRBJ1-2, with D tentatively TRBD1 (5 bases). CDR1 and CDR2 (germline): MDHEN, SYDVKM. V lost 3 bases to trimming and J lost 7 bases, with 12 bases between them. The CDR3 is 13 residues long. CDR3 sequence: CASSFGATGGYTF. The CDR3 region has the DNA TGTGCCAGCAGTTTTGGGGCGACGGGTGGCTACACCTTC.